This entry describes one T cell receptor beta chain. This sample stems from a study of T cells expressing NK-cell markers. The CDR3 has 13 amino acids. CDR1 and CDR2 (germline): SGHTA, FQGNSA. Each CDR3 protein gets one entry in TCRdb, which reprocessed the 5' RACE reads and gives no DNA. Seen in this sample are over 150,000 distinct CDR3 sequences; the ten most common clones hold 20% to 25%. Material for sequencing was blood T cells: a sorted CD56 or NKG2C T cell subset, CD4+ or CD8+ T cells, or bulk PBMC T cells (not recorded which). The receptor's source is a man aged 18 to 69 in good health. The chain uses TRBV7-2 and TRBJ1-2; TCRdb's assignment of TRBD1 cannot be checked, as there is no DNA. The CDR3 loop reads CASTFRGWDGYTF.